A single sample is the source of the 8 T cell receptor beta chains below, sequenced in a study of T cell responses to AZD1222 COVID-19 vaccine. Measured with immunoSEQ multiplex PCR; TCRdb has only the in-frame clones, and not every one. This sample has roughly 100,000 clones; over 75% occur once, and the top ten carry 10%. Sequencing used peripheral blood, obtained 28 days after the second AZD1222 dose. These receptors originate from an adult who received the AZD1222 COVID-19 vaccine.

This chain connects TRBV5-1 to TRBJ1-6; D not certain. Germline CDR1 reads SGHRS; CDR2 reads YFSETQ. The V gene lost 0 bases and the J gene lost 14 bases, with 12 bases spanning the gap. CDR3 size: 13 residues. The chain's CDR3 is CASSLDSIGSLHF. CDR3 nucleotide sequence: TGCGCCAGCAGCTTGGACAGTATTGGCTCCCTCCACTTT.

The chain recombines TRBV5-4 with TRBJ2-1, with TRBD2 matching over 10 bases. Germline CDR1 is SGHNT and CDR2 is YYREEE (reference sequence). Germline trimming cut 3 bases from V and 7 bases from J; bases unmatched to any gene: 7. The CDR3 length is 15 residues. CDR3 sequence: CASSSIAGGMNEQFF. The CDR3 coding sequence is TGTGCCAGCAGCTCAATAGCGGGAGGTATGAATGAGCAGTTCTTC. Filled out from reference TRBV5-4 and TRBJ2-1, the complete variable domain reads ETGVTQSPTHLIKTRGQQVTLRCSSQSGHNTVSWYQQALGQGPQFIFQYYREEENGRGNFPPRFSGLQFPNYSSELNVNALELDDSALYLCASSSIAGGMNEQFFGPGTRLTVL.

This chain connects TRBV28 to TRBJ1-5, with 10 bases identical to TRBD1. V dropped 6 bases and J dropped 0; count of bases not matched to a gene: 2. This CDR3 region has 15 residues. Germline assignment: CDR1 MDHEN and CDR2 SYDVKM. CDR3 residues: CASRDRGFSNQPQHF. CDR3 bases: TGTGCCAGCAGGGACAGGGGGTTTAGCAATCAGCCCCAGCATTTT.

Here the CDR3 reads CAAGGQPQHF. In DNA form, the CDR3 reads TGTGCCGCAGGGGGTCAGCCCCAGCATTTT. The rearrangement uses TRBV19 and TRBJ1-5; 7 bases fit TRBD1. Germline CDR1 LNHDA, CDR2 SQIVND (reference sequence). V was clipped by 11 bases and J by 6 bases; unmatched bases: 1. The CDR3 runs to 10 residues.

This rearrangement joins TRBV7-9 to TRBJ2-1; 13 nucleotides line up with TRBD2. This CDR3 is built from 16 residues. With 5 bases clipped from V and 4 bases from J, the junction kept 5 bases outside the gene matches. CDR1 SEHNR and CDR2 FQNEAQ come from the germline V gene (reference sequence). CDR3 bases: TGTGCCAGCAGCCCGACTAGCGGGGGGTCATACAATGAGCAGTTCTTC. Protein product: CASSPTSGGSYNEQFF.

This chain connects TRBV9 to TRBJ2-3, with a possible D match to TRBD2 (6 bases). There are 16 residues in the CDR3. V was clipped by 5 bases and J by 1 base, with 17 bases between them. Per germline, CDR1 SGDLS and CDR2 YYNGEE. The CDR3 here is CASRAFGRDGTDTQYF. DNA of the CDR3: TGTGCCAGCAGAGCCTTTGGGCGGGATGGCACAGATACGCAGTATTTT.

The chain recombines TRBV3-1 (or the pseudogene TRBV3-2) with TRBJ2-1; D may be TRBD2 (6 bases). The V and J ends lost 1 base and 3 bases respectively, with 10 bases between them. This CDR3 is built from 15 residues. Germline-derived CDR1 and CDR2 are LGHDT and YNNKEL (reference sequence). The CDR3 coding sequence is TGTGCCAGCAGCCAAGGGCGGGGCGGCTACAATGAGCAGTTCTTC. It encodes CASSQGRGGYNEQFF.

CDR3 sequence (DNA): TGTGCCAGCAGCTTCGGGGGGGCCGGCGAGCAGTACTTC. Translation gives CASSFGGAGEQYF. The chain links TRBV6-2 or TRBV6-3 to TRBJ2-7; TRBD2 matches at 8 bases. The CDR3 extends over 13 amino acids. Germline V lookup: CDR1 MNHEY, CDR2 SVGEGT. V lost 6 bases and J lost 6; bases outside the gene matches: 7.